Shown below are 27 T cell receptor beta chains from a single sample sequenced in a study of immune heterogeneity within non-small cell lung tumors. In a multiplex PCR, 32 V and 13 J primers amplified TCR beta CDR3. One entry per CDR3 protein, called by TCRdb with MiXCR from the multiplex PCR reads. The sample has approximately 31,000 distinct CDR3 sequences, under 35% seen once. Bulk tumor genomic DNA (around 640 ng per sample) served as template. Several biopsies per primary tumor, spaced far apart, were taken during surgery. Curative surgical treatment was performed in patients who had newly diagnosed, untreated non-small cell lung cancer. The specimen sequenced was lung tumor tissue. The origin of the receptors is a middle-aged man with non-small cell lung cancer.

On this clonotype itself: Because it lacks the conserved phenylalanine or tryptophan at the end, this CDR3 is likely a read error. The chain couples TRBV7-3 to TRBJ2-1; possible D gene TRBD2, 6 bases. This CDR3 spans 14 amino acids. In germline, CDR1 is SGHTA, CDR2 FQGTGA. V was cut by 4 bases and J by 5 bases, with 12 bases left in between. As DNA, the CDR3 is TGTGCCAGCAGCTCCGGGACTGCGAACAATGAGCAGTTCTTA. Translation: CASSSGTANNEQFL.

This clonotype was recorded at least ten times. The chain joins TRBV11-2 to TRBJ2-1; weak D call: TRBD2 (6 bases). The CDR3 loop spans 15 amino acids. Per germline, CDR1 SGHAT and CDR2 FQNNGV. V dropped 4 bases and J dropped 1 base, with 11 bases sitting between them. The CDR3 sequence is CASSSEAGSYNEQFF. In DNA, the CDR3 is TGTGCCAGCAGCTCCGAAGCGGGTTCCTACAATGAGCAGTTCTTC.

Note on this clonotype: This may come from a read error, since a much larger clone is one base off. The rearrangement uses TRBV6-5 and TRBJ2-1; a weak D match, TRBD1 (6 bases). CDR3 length equals 14 residues. In germline, CDR1 is MNHEY, CDR2 SVGAGI. The CDR3 is CASSYGGSYNEHFF. The CDR3 bases are TGTGCCAGCAGTTACGGGGGCTCCTACAATGAGCATTTCTTC.

This clonotype was found once. As the CDR3 is not closed by the conserved phenylalanine or tryptophan, this likely results from a read error. This rearrangement joins TRBV6-6 to TRBJ2-1, with 13 bases identical to TRBD2. Trimming cost V 0 bases and J 4 bases; bases outside gene matches: 3. The CDR3 contains 17 residues. Germline V gives CDR1 MNHNY, CDR2 SVGAGI (reference sequence). CDR3 bases: TGTGCCAGCAGTTACTCGGGACTAGCGGGGATATACAATGAGCAGTTCTTA. Its translation is CASSYSGLAGIYNEQFL.

This clonotype was recorded at least ten times. The chain links TRBV6-2 or TRBV6-3 to TRBJ2-2; D remains ambiguous. The ends were cut back, 0 bases at V and 8 bases at J, with 7 bases in the middle. CDR1 and CDR2 (germline): MNHEY, SVGEGT. The CDR3 is made up of 13 amino acids. CDR3 protein: CASSYSQQGELFF. The DNA for the CDR3 is TGTGCCAGCAGTTACTCGCAACAGGGGGAGCTGTTTTTT.

This clonotype was observed a handful of times. V gene TRBV7-2 combines with J gene TRBJ2-5, with TRBD2 identical over 9 bases. Germline trimming cut 3 bases from V and 9 bases from J; bases unmatched to any gene: 8. Per the germline V gene, CDR1 is SGHTA and CDR2 is FQGNSA. The CDR3 sequence is 14 residues long. CDR3 loop: CASSLDGTSNAQYF. The CDR3, as DNA: TGTGCCAGCAGCTTGGACGGGACTAGCAATGCCCAGTACTTC.

This clonotype was recorded at least ten times. V gene TRBV12-3 or TRBV12-4 combines with J gene TRBJ1-5, with a possible D match to TRBD1 (6 bases). Trimming pared 6 bases from V and 5 bases from J, leaving 17 bases between. The CDR3 spans 15 residues. CDR3 sequence: CASRPGQLLDQPQHF. DNA of the CDR3: TGTGCCAGCAGACCCGGACAGCTGCTGGATCAGCCCCAGCATTTT.

This clonotype has ten or more counts. The chain joins TRBV28 to TRBJ2-7, with 9 bases identical to TRBD2. Germline V gene sequence: CDR1 MDHEN, CDR2 SYDVKM. V shed 5 bases and J 0 bases; nucleotides not matched to a gene: 20. This CDR3 has 20 residues. CDR3 sequence: CASSQWTDPRRGRASYEQYF. The CDR3, as DNA: TGTGCCAGCAGTCAGTGGACGGACCCACGGCGCGGGAGGGCCTCCTACGAGCAGTACTTC. The full variable domain, completed using reference TRBV28 and TRBJ2-7, is DVKVTQSSRYLVKRTGEKVFLECVQDMDHENMFWYRQDPGLGLRLIYFSYDVKMKEKGDIPEGYSVSREKKERFSLILESASTNQTSMYLCASSQWTDPRRGRASYEQYFGPGTRLTVT.

The genes are TRBV7-2 and TRBJ1-3, with TRBD1 matching 11 bases. Germline CDR1 SGHTA, CDR2 FQGNSA. The CDR3 is 17 amino acids. Germline trimming cut 1 base from V and 0 bases from J; bases unmatched to any gene: 2. As DNA, the CDR3 is TGTGCCAGCAGCTTAGTAGGGACAGGGGGCTCTGGAAACACCATATATTTT. It is translated as CASSLVGTGGSGNTIYF.

In regard to this clonotype: A much larger clone is a single base away; this may be a read error. The V and J genes are TRBV11-3 and TRBJ2-3; D is perhaps TRBD1 (5 bases). The CDR3 covers 14 residues. Germline CDR1 SGHNT, CDR2 YENEEA. CDR3 DNA sequence: TGTGCCAGAAGCTCAGGGTCTAGCACAGATACGCAGTATTTT. Protein sequence: CARSSGSSTDTQYF.

This clonotype was observed many times. This sequence joins TRBV19 and TRBJ1-5, with D hard to call. The V gene's germline CDR1 is LNHDA and CDR2 SQIVND (reference sequence). Trimming took off 6 bases at V and 5 bases at J, with 11 bases between the two ends. This CDR3 comprises 13 residues. CDR3 nucleotide sequence: TGTGCCAGTAGGTCCCAGGCCCATCAGCCCCAGCATTTT. It encodes CASRSQAHQPQHF. The entire variable domain, with the rest obtained from reference TRBV19 and TRBJ1-5, is as follows: DGGITQSPKYLFRKEGQNVTLSCEQNLNHDAMYWYRQDPGQGLRLIYYSQIVNDFQKGDIAEGYSVSREKKESFPLTVTSAQKNPTAFYLCASRSQAHQPQHFGDGTRLSIL.

The CDR3 DNA sequence: TGTGCCAGCAGCGTAGATGTGGTGGGCGATGAGCAGTTCTTC. The encoded protein is CASSVDVVGDEQFF. The chain has TRBV9 and TRBJ2-1; D gene ambiguous. Between the trimmed V and J ends, which lost 0 bases and 8 bases, there was a span of 12 bases. The CDR3 length is 14 residues. Germline V gene lookup returns CDR1 SGDLS and CDR2 YYNGEE.

This clonotype was observed many times. The J gene is TRBJ2-7, the V gene TRBV28; 8 bases are shared with TRBD1. Germline loops: CDR1 MDHEN, CDR2 SYDVKM. The CDR3 length is 14 residues. J gave up 6 bases and V 5 bases, and 9 bases lay outside the gene matches. CDR3 protein: CASSPPDRAGEQYF. DNA of the CDR3: TGTGCCAGCAGTCCACCGGACAGGGCTGGCGAGCAGTACTTC.

V usage is TRBV11-3 and J usage is TRBJ2-7, with D perhaps being TRBD1 or TRBD2 (5 bases each). Germline V gene sequence: CDR1 SGHNT, CDR2 YENEEA. This CDR3 has 15 residues. V lost 3 bases and J lost 0, with 12 bases in between. The chain's CDR3 is CASSFRDGFSYEQYF. CDR3 nucleotides: TGTGCCAGCAGCTTCCGGGACGGATTCTCCTACGAGCAGTACTTC.

The V call is TRBV4-2, the J call TRBJ2-2, with 7 bases matching TRBD2. Trimming at V came to 3 bases and at J to 7 bases, leaving 8 bases not matched to a gene. Per germline, CDR1 LGHNA and CDR2 YNFKEQ. The CDR3 is 15 residues long. The CDR3 nucleotides are TGTGCCAGCAGCCAGAGGCTCGCGGGAGACGGGGAGCTGTTTTTT. It specifies CASSQRLAGDGELFF.

The chain carries TRBV7-9 and TRBJ2-3; 10 bases are a match to TRBD2. The CDR3 has 16 residues. V shed 5 bases, J shed 1 base, and the junction held 6 bases outside the gene matches. Germline-derived CDR1 and CDR2 are SEHNR and FQNEAQ (reference sequence). The CDR3 region is CASSPSGTSGTDTQYF. DNA for the CDR3: TGTGCCAGCAGCCCCTCCGGGACTAGCGGCACAGATACGCAGTATTTT.

Details on this clonotype: A read error may explain this, as a much larger clone is one base away. The chain has TRBV9 and TRBJ2-3; unclear D gene. This CDR3 contains 15 residues. Germline CDR1 and CDR2: SGDLS and YYNGEE. V lost 2 bases to trimming and J lost 3 bases, with 13 bases between them. In DNA, the CDR3 is TGTGCCAGCAGCGTGGCGGCATGGTTGACAGATACGCAGTATTTT. This translates into CASSVAAWLTDTQYF.

A word on this clonotype: This sequence may be a read error, since a much larger clone differs from it by one base. This chain joins TRBV19 and TRBJ1-2, with TRBD1 identical over 9 bases. This CDR3 has 13 residues. The germline V gene has CDR1 LNHDA and CDR2 SQIVND (reference sequence). CDR3 region: CASSMGTGHGSTF. In DNA, the CDR3 is TGTGCCAGTAGTATGGGGACAGGGCATGGCTCCACCTTC.

The chain couples TRBV6-6 to TRBJ2-5; tentative D call: TRBD1 (6 bases). The ends were cut back, 0 bases at V and 3 bases at J, with 8 bases in the middle. The CDR3 runs 14 residues. Germline V gene lookup returns CDR1 MNHNY and CDR2 SVGAGI (reference sequence). CDR3 coding DNA: TGTGCCAGCAGTTACTCGAGGGGGAAAGAGACCCAGTACTTC. Protein sequence: CASSYSRGKETQYF.

The sample holds many counts of this clonotype. The V call is TRBV27, the J call TRBJ1-6; TRBD1 is a possible D gene (5 bases). Trimming removed 3 bases at V and 0 bases at J, with 15 bases between. The germline gives CDR1 MNHEY, CDR2 SMNVEV (reference sequence). The CDR3 sequence is 18 residues long. The CDR3 reads CASSFRRDSSSYNSPLHF. The CDR3 region has the DNA TGTGCCAGCAGTTTCCGCCGGGACTCGAGCTCCTATAATTCACCCCTCCACTTT.

Of note for this clonotype: A much larger clone lies one base from this, so it may be a read error. This chain joins TRBV24-1 and TRBJ1-2, with unresolved D. Per the germline V gene, CDR1 is KGHDR and CDR2 is SFDVKD. This CDR3 comprises 13 residues. CDR3 bases: TGTGACACGCTGACCCACCCTTCCTATGGCTACACCTTC. Its protein product is CDTLTHPSYGYTF.

Worth noting for this clonotype: The junction differs from germline at one of its ends, possibly a read error. V and J are TRBV20-1 and TRBJ2-7, with TRBD2 matching 8 bases. Germline V gene lookup returns CDR1 DFQATT and CDR2 SNEGSKA (reference sequence). The CDR3 length is 15 residues. CDR3 amino acids: CSAIDGRASTREQHF. Here the CDR3 DNA reads TGCAGTGCTATCGACGGGAGGGCCTCGACACGTGAGCAGCACTTC.

This clonotype was picked up many times. The chain links TRBV5-1 to TRBJ2-7; 8 bases align to TRBD2. Germline CDR1 is SGHRS and CDR2 is YFSETQ. The CDR3 is 14 residues long. The junction had 3 bases not matched to a gene; V was cut back by 2 bases and J by 2 bases. The CDR3, as DNA: TGCGCCAGCAGCTTAGGCGGGAGGACCTACGAGCAGTACTTC. The encoded protein is CASSLGGRTYEQYF.

A remark on this clonotype: With a much larger clone just one base away, this may be a read error. Here the CDR3 omits its conserved ending phenylalanine or tryptophan, so a read error is the likely source. The rearrangement links TRBV5-5 to TRBJ2-7, with D perhaps TRBD1 or TRBD2 (5 bases each). Trimming left V 2 bases short and J 3 bases short, with 12 bases between. CDR1 and CDR2 (germline): SGHKS, YYEKEE (reference sequence). The CDR3 is 14 amino acids. DNA for the CDR3: TGTGCCAGCAGCTTCAGGGTGGCGGGCTACGAGCAGTACTTA. It codes for CASSFRVAGYEQYL.

This clonotype was recorded at least ten times. This chain connects TRBV11-3 to TRBJ2-2; the D gene is possibly TRBD2 (6 bases). Germline loops: CDR1 SGHNT, CDR2 YENEEA. This CDR3 has 15 residues. Deletions cut 3 bases from V and 5 bases from J, with 13 bases between. The CDR3 bases are TGTGCCAGCAGCTTGCCGGGACTGGGTACCGGGGAGCTGTTTTTT. Translated, it gives CASSLPGLGTGELFF.

There are many counts of this clonotype. This chain connects TRBV29-1 to TRBJ2-2, with 9 bases lining up with TRBD2. The CDR3 is made up of 13 amino acids. CDR1 SQVTM and CDR2 ANQGSEA come from the germline V gene. Trimming cost V 6 bases and J 7 bases; bases outside gene matches: 6. The CDR3 DNA is TGCAGCGTGAAGCGGGAGGTGGGCGGGGAGCTGTTTTTT. Translating gives CSVKREVGGELFF.

The chain employs TRBV7-2 and TRBJ2-7; no reliable D call. Germline values: CDR1 SGHTA, CDR2 FQGNSA. Trimming shortened V by 3 bases and J by 4 bases, and 13 bases separated the two germline ends. This CDR3 has 14 amino acids. CDR3 coding DNA: TGTGCCAGCAGCTTGATTAGAGCAACTTACGAGCAGTACTTC. Protein product: CASSLIRATYEQYF. Filled out from reference TRBV7-2 and TRBJ2-7, the complete variable domain reads GAGVSQSPSNKVTEKGKDVELRCDPISGHTALYWYRQSLGQGLEFLIYFQGNSAPDKSGLPSDRFSAERTGGSVSTLTIQRTQQEDSAVYLCASSLIRATYEQYFGPGTRLTVT.